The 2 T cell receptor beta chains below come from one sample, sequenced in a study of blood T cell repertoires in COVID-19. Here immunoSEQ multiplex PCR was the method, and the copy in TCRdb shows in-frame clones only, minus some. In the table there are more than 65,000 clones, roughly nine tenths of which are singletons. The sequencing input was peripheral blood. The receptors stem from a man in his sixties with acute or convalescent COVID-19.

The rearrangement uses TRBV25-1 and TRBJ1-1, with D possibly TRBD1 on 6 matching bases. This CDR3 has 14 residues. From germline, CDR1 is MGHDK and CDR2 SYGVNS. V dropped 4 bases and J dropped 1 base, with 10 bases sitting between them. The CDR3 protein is CASSVQGWNTEAFF. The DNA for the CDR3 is TGTGCCAGCAGTGTACAGGGTTGGAACACTGAAGCTTTCTTT. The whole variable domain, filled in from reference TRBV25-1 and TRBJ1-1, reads EADIYQTPRYLVIGTGKKITLECSQTMGHDKMYWYQQDPGMELHLIHYSYGVNSTEKGDLSSESTVSRIRTEHFPLTLESARPSHTSQYLCASSVQGWNTEAFFGQGTRLTVV.

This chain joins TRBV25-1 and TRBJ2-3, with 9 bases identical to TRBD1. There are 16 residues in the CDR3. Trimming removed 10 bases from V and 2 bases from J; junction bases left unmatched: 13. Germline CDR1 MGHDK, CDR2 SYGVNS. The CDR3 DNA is TGTGCCACGCGCGGGCGGCGGACAGGGGACACAGATACGCAGTATTTT. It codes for CATRGRRTGDTDTQYF.